This T cell receptor (beta chain) was sequenced for a study of OX40 agonist ivuxolimab in advanced cancers. As for the study in general: Three partial responders included one hepatocellular carcinoma patient and two cutaneous melanoma patients.

Profiling relied on immunoSEQ multiplex PCR, and the TCRdb table lists in-frame clones only, not all of them. The table has under 70,000 clones, approximately 86% seen once. Comment on this clone: Its antigen remains unidentified.

The CDR3 is 15 amino acids. CDR1 and CDR2 (germline): MGHRA, YSYEKL. The V and J ends lost 4 bases and 4 bases, in that order; junction bases with no gene match: 5. Study-wide results and caveats: At 0.1 to 3.0 mg/kg and by week 6, clonal expansion occurred in CD4+ and CD8+ blood T cells.

The rearrangement uses TRBV4-1 and TRBJ2-4; 9 bases map to TRBD1. Specimen: CD4+ or CD8+ T cells sorted from blood, collected in a trial of the OX40 agonist ivuxolimab. The sequence was obtained from an adult with an advanced solid tumor such as melanoma, head and neck, liver or kidney cancer. The CDR3 is CASSPDRGAKNIQYF. The CDR3 region has the DNA TGCGCCAGCAGCCCCGACAGGGGGGCGAAAAACATTCAGTACTTC.